The 9 T cell receptor beta chains given below trace back to one sample, sequenced in a study of T-cell memory formation after mild COVID-19. A single record per CDR3 protein comes from TCRdb applying MiXCR to the 5' RACE reads. Of around 500,000 distinct CDR3 sequences in the sample, 18% were seen once. The sequencing sample was made of PBMCs or a T cell subset sorted from them (not recorded which). These receptors were taken from an adult woman who had mild COVID-19 (a few samples of this study predate the infection). Cell type and time point are not known.

This clonotype was observed a handful of times. V and J are TRBV20-1 and TRBJ1-1; unclear D gene. The germline V gene has CDR1 DFQATT and CDR2 SNEGSKA (reference sequence). This CDR3 spans 11 amino acids. The ends were cut back, 0 bases at V and 6 bases at J, with 5 bases in the middle. The CDR3 loop is CSAREGPEAFF. The CDR3 nucleotides are TGCAGTGCTAGAGAAGGACCTGAAGCTTTCTTT.

In this sample, this clonotype turned up once. CDR3 sequence: CASSWAGNNEQFF. The DNA of the CDR3 is TGTGCCAGCAGCTGGGCTGGAAACAATGAGCAGTTCTTC. The rearrangement uses TRBV5-6 and TRBJ2-1; D not certain. CDR1 SGHDT and CDR2 YYEEEE come from the germline V gene. The CDR3 contains 13 residues. The germline V and J ends were trimmed by 3 bases and 5 bases, with 9 bases remaining between them.

This clonotype was seen a handful of times. V is TRBV29-1 and J is TRBJ1-1, with no clear D. V was trimmed by 0 bases and J by 0 bases, leaving 5 bases between them. Germline CDR1 reads SQVTM; CDR2 reads ANQGSEA. The CDR3 covers 13 residues. CDR3 protein: CSVEDLMNTEAFF. The CDR3 DNA sequence: TGCAGCGTTGAAGATCTTATGAACACTGAAGCTTTCTTT.

This sequence joins TRBV5-1 and TRBJ2-1, with D perhaps matching TRBD1 or TRBD2 (5 bases each). The V and J ends lost 8 bases and 4 bases respectively, with 10 bases between them. In germline, CDR1 is SGHRS, CDR2 YFSETQ. The CDR3 sequence is 12 residues long. Here the CDR3 DNA reads TGCGCCAGTTGGGACGGGTACAATGAGCAGTTCTTC. This translates into CASWDGYNEQFF.

The rearrangement joins TRBV12-3 or TRBV12-4 to TRBJ1-2; TRBD1 agrees at 9 bases. The CDR3 is 14 residues long. The trim removed 5 bases at V and 4 bases at J, leaving 5 bases unmatched. CDR3 loop: CASSKQGAAYGYTF. In nucleotides, the CDR3 is TGTGCCAGCAGTAAACAGGGGGCTGCCTATGGCTACACCTTC.

The table lists this clonotype with many counts. This sequence joins TRBV7-9 and TRBJ2-7, with D perhaps being TRBD1 or TRBD2 (6 bases each). Trimming took off 5 bases at V and 3 bases at J, with 20 bases between the two ends. The CDR3 loop spans 16 amino acids. Germline assignment: CDR1 SEHNR and CDR2 FQNEAQ (reference sequence). CDR3 region: CASSPREQGEDYEQYF. For the CDR3, the DNA is TGTGCCAGCAGCCCGCGGGAACAGGGAGAAGACTACGAGCAGTACTTC. The variable domain in full, with the rest retrieved from reference TRBV7-9 and TRBJ2-7, is DTGVSQNPRHKITKRGQNVTFRCDPISEHNRLYWYRQTLGQGPEFLTYFQNEAQLEKSRLLSDRFSAERPKGSFSTLEIQRTEQGDSAMYLCASSPREQGEDYEQYFGPGTRLTVT.

In this sample, this clonotype turned up a few times. V gene TRBV11-3 combines with J gene TRBJ2-7; 8 nucleotides align to TRBD1. Germline trimming cut 3 bases from V and 4 bases from J; bases unmatched to any gene: 11. The CDR3 covers 16 residues. Germline V gene lookup returns CDR1 SGHNT and CDR2 YENEEA. CDR3 residues: CASSFASGTGEYEQYF. In nucleotides, the CDR3 is TGTGCCAGCAGCTTCGCTTCCGGGACAGGCGAATACGAGCAGTACTTC.

J is TRBJ2-3 and V is TRBV12-3 or TRBV12-4; D is ambiguous. This CDR3 spans 16 amino acids. V lost 1 base, J lost 5 bases, and 16 bases lay in between. The CDR3 is CASSLGVGFKGDTQYF. CDR3 DNA sequence: TGTGCCAGCAGTTTAGGCGTAGGGTTCAAGGGAGATACGCAGTATTTT.

This clonotype was seen at least ten times. This chain uses TRBV4-1 with TRBJ2-1; D perhaps matches TRBD1 (6 bases). Germline V CDR1 and CDR2: MGHRA, YSYEKL. The germline V and J ends were trimmed by 4 bases and 5 bases, with 9 bases remaining between them. This CDR3 comprises 13 residues. The CDR3, as DNA: TGCGCCAGCAGCCCACGACAGGACAATGAGCAGTTCTTC. This translates into CASSPRQDNEQFF.